The 24 T cell receptor beta chains reported below all come from one sample, sequenced in a study of blood T cell repertoires in COVID-19. Measured with immunoSEQ multiplex PCR; TCRdb has only the in-frame clones, and not every one. Counted here are 72,000 or so clones, 80% to 90% occurring once; the ten biggest clones make up 9.2%. The sequencing input was peripheral blood. All receptors derive from a human donor in a cohort sampled during active COVID-19.

J is TRBJ2-1 and V is TRBV4-1; 8 nucleotides agree with TRBD2. Germline CDR1 is MGHRA and CDR2 is YSYEKL. This CDR3 is 13 amino acids long. Trimming cost V 4 bases and J 5 bases; bases outside gene matches: 1. CDR3 protein: CASSLSGNNEQFF. As DNA, the CDR3 is TGCGCCAGCAGCCTTAGCGGGAACAATGAGCAGTTCTTC.

The J gene is TRBJ2-1, the V gene TRBV10-1; D might be TRBD2 (6 bases). Germline assignment: CDR1 WNHNN and CDR2 SYGVQD (reference sequence). The ends were cut back, 5 bases at V and 0 bases at J, with 14 bases in the middle. This CDR3 spans 16 amino acids. This CDR3 reads CASSTSRGNSYNEQFF. The CDR3 nucleotides are TGCGCCAGCAGTACGTCTCGGGGGAACTCCTACAATGAGCAGTTCTTC.

The genes are TRBV5-4 and TRBJ2-1; no clear D. The ends were cut back, 4 bases at V and 7 bases at J, with 9 bases in the middle. The CDR3 is 12 amino acids. Germline assignment: CDR1 SGHNT and CDR2 YYREEE (reference sequence). CDR3 residues: CASSLDWNEQFF. Here the CDR3 DNA reads TGTGCCAGCAGCCTAGACTGGAATGAGCAGTTCTTC.

V and J are TRBV5-6 and TRBJ2-7; D gene unclear. In germline, CDR1 is SGHDT, CDR2 YYEEEE. This CDR3 is built from 13 residues. Trimming took 4 bases from V and 0 from J, leaving 8 bases between them. The CDR3 loop is CASSVSDSYEQYF. Written as DNA, the CDR3 is TGTGCCAGCAGCGTCAGTGACTCCTACGAGCAGTACTTC.

The chain couples TRBV9 to TRBJ2-5; 7 bases fit TRBD2. CDR1 is SGDLS and CDR2 is YYNGEE in the germline V gene. This CDR3 region has 15 residues. The V and J ends lost 2 bases and 5 bases, in that order; junction bases with no gene match: 9. CDR3 nucleotides: TGTGCCAGCAGCGTCGGGGGGACCTCGTGGGAGACCCAGTACTTC. Translation: CASSVGGTSWETQYF.

DNA for the CDR3: TGTGCCAGCAGTTCACACAGGGGGCCTGTTGAAGGCTACACCTTC. Translation: CASSSHRGPVEGYTF. The gene calls are TRBV27 and TRBJ1-2; 9 nucleotides line up with TRBD1. The germline CDR1 and CDR2 sequences are MNHEY and SMNVEV (reference sequence). This CDR3 contains 15 residues. V lost 4 bases to trimming and J lost 8 bases; unmatched junction nucleotides: 11.

This chain links TRBV29-1 with TRBJ2-7; 10 bases are shared with TRBD2. The CDR3 spans 13 residues. Germline-derived CDR1 and CDR2 are SQVTM and ANQGSEA. The ends lost 4 bases at V and 5 bases at J; junction bases unmatched: 5. CDR3 amino acids: CSVGPSGSNEQYF. The CDR3 DNA is TGCAGCGTTGGGCCTAGCGGGAGCAACGAGCAGTACTTC.

This clone was seen only a few times. The rearrangement joins TRBV6-5 to TRBJ2-7; D might be TRBD1 (5 bases). This CDR3 has 15 amino acids. Germline CDR1 MNHEY, CDR2 SVGAGI. Trimming removed 0 bases at V and 1 base at J, with 10 bases between. As DNA, the CDR3 is TGTGCCAGCAGTTACTCGTATAGGGGATCCTACGAGCAGTACTTC. Protein product: CASSYSYRGSYEQYF.

This chain joins TRBV28 and TRBJ2-1; D not certain. In germline, CDR1 is MDHEN, CDR2 SYDVKM. V was shortened by 5 bases and J by 2 bases, with 13 bases between the two germline ends. CDR3 length equals 15 residues. Here the CDR3 reads CASSAPPITYNEQFF. The CDR3 DNA follows: TGTGCCAGCAGTGCGCCCCCTATAACCTACAATGAGCAGTTCTTC.

This chain uses TRBV4-2 with TRBJ2-7; 10 bases line up with TRBD1. CDR3 length: 16 residues. Per the germline V gene, CDR1 is LGHNA and CDR2 is YNFKEQ. V shed 6 bases, J shed 3 bases, and the junction held 11 bases outside the gene matches. The CDR3 spells CASSFGSGTGDYEQYF. In nucleotides, the CDR3 is TGTGCCAGCAGTTTTGGATCCGGGACAGGGGACTACGAGCAGTACTTC.

This clone showed up just once. This sequence joins TRBV28 and TRBJ2-7, with D hard to call. The V gene lost 4 bases and the J gene lost 7 bases, with 11 bases spanning the gap. The CDR3 loop spans 12 amino acids. Per the germline V gene, CDR1 is MDHEN and CDR2 is SYDVKM. This CDR3 is CASSSRNREQYF. The CDR3 nucleotides read TGTGCCAGCAGTTCCAGGAACAGAGAGCAGTACTTC.

The chain employs TRBV29-1 and TRBJ2-2; tentative D call: TRBD2 (5 bases). V was clipped by 0 bases and J by 4 bases, with 12 bases between them. The germline V gene encodes CDR1 SQVTM and CDR2 ANQGSEA. The CDR3 is 15 amino acids. The CDR3 protein is CSVEDGELATGELFF. CDR3 coding DNA: TGCAGCGTTGAAGATGGGGAGTTAGCCACCGGGGAGCTGTTTTTT.

The V call is TRBV5-1, the J call TRBJ2-3; 9 bases are shared with TRBD2. This CDR3 spans 15 amino acids. The germline V gene encodes CDR1 SGHRS and CDR2 YFSETQ. V was pared by 7 bases and J by 3 bases, with 9 bases of the junction left unmatched. The CDR3 nucleotides read TGCGCCAGCTGTGCGGGAGGGCCAAGGACAGATACGCAGTATTTT. Amino acid sequence: CASCAGGPRTDTQYF.

This clone was counted a few times. The DNA for the CDR3 is TGTGCCACCGGGGGGACTTACACAGATACGCAGTATTTT. Protein: CATGGTYTDTQYF. The genes are TRBV24-1 and TRBJ2-3, with D perhaps TRBD2 (6 bases). Germline loops: CDR1 KGHDR, CDR2 SFDVKD. This CDR3 is built from 13 residues. V was pared by 9 bases and J by 2 bases, with 11 bases between.

The chain carries TRBV10-3 and TRBJ2-3, with TRBD2 matching 11 bases. This CDR3 comprises 18 residues. Per the germline V gene, CDR1 is ENHRY and CDR2 is SYGVKD. Trimming removed 0 bases from V and 2 bases from J; junction bases left unmatched: 7. Written as DNA, the CDR3 is TGTGCCATCAGTGAGTCTCTGACTAGCGGGAACCCCACAGATACGCAGTATTTT. It codes for CAISESLTSGNPTDTQYF.

In regard to this clone: Other nucleotide sequences from this sample produce the same CDR3. The chain has TRBV7-6 and TRBJ2-3, with 10 nucleotides matching TRBD1. The CDR3 contains 14 residues. Per the germline V gene, CDR1 is SGHVS and CDR2 is FNYEAQ. Losses at the gene ends were 5 bases for V and 3 bases for J; bases not matched to a gene: 2. The CDR3: CASSRTGGTDTQYF. The CDR3 region has the DNA TGTGCCAGCAGCCGGACAGGGGGGACAGATACGCAGTATTTT.

The chain is built from TRBV7-9 and TRBJ2-3, with TRBD2 identical over 8 bases. The CDR3 loop spans 15 amino acids. J lost 0 bases, V lost 3 bases, and 2 bases had no gene match. Germline assignment: CDR1 SEHNR and CDR2 FQNEAQ (reference sequence). CDR3 sequence: CASSFIAGSTDTQYF. DNA of the CDR3: TGTGCCAGCAGCTTCATAGCGGGGAGCACAGATACGCAGTATTTT.

This clone occurred a few times. The V and J genes are TRBV27 and TRBJ2-7, with D possibly being TRBD1 (5 bases). Germline V gene sequence: CDR1 MNHEY, CDR2 SMNVEV (reference sequence). Between the trimmed V and J ends, which lost 3 bases and 6 bases, there was a span of 12 bases. This CDR3 is built from 13 residues. This CDR3 is CASSLLGAREQYF. CDR3 sequence (DNA): TGTGCCAGCAGTTTGTTAGGGGCCCGCGAGCAGTACTTC.

This clone was observed once. This chain uses TRBV7-8 with TRBJ2-7; D is perhaps TRBD1 (6 bases). The germline V gene encodes CDR1 SGHVS and CDR2 FQNEAQ. The CDR3 has 15 amino acids. V was cut by 1 base and J by 2 bases, with 12 bases left in between. CDR3 protein: CASSLVVTGAYEQYF. The CDR3 bases are TGTGCCAGCAGCTTAGTCGTGACAGGAGCCTACGAGCAGTACTTC.

The chain links TRBV27 to TRBJ2-3, with TRBD2 as a possible D gene (6 bases). The CDR3 has 14 amino acids. V gave up 4 bases and J gave up 2 bases, with 10 bases separating them. Germline CDR1 MNHEY, CDR2 SMNVEV (reference sequence). The CDR3 sequence is CASSSRDSTDTQYF. As DNA, the CDR3 is TGTGCCAGCAGTTCACGGGACTCCACAGATACGCAGTATTTT.

The chain uses TRBV7-8 and TRBJ2-1; TRBD2 matches 10 bases. V was clipped by 5 bases and J by 7 bases; unmatched bases: 17. The germline gives CDR1 SGHVS, CDR2 FQNEAQ. This CDR3 is 18 amino acids long. The CDR3 nucleotides are TGTGCCAGCAGCCCTGGTCCGAGAGGACTAGCGGTGAGAAATGAGCAGTTCTTC. Translated, it gives CASSPGPRGLAVRNEQFF.

The V and J genes are TRBV30 and TRBJ2-7; TRBD2 aligns across 9 bases. Germline CDR1 and CDR2: GTSNPN and SVGIG (reference sequence). This CDR3 has 12 amino acids. In nucleotides, the CDR3 is TGTGCTTTAGCGGGAGTCTCCTACGAGCAGTACTTC. Translated, it gives CALAGVSYEQYF.

The chain joins TRBV9 to TRBJ2-7; TRBD1 matches at 9 bases. V trimming: 3 bases; J trimming: 2 bases; junction bases outside the gene matches: 6. The germline gives CDR1 SGDLS, CDR2 YYNGEE. This CDR3 is 15 amino acids long. CDR3 bases: TGTGCCAGCAGCGCCCGGGACAGGGCCCCCTACGAGCAGTACTTC. Translated: CASSARDRAPYEQYF.

V gene TRBV6-1 combines with J gene TRBJ1-3; D is perhaps TRBD1 (5 bases). CDR1 and CDR2 (germline): MNHNS, SASEGT. Between the trimmed V and J ends, which lost 3 bases and 2 bases, there was a span of 11 bases. This CDR3 has 15 residues. As DNA, the CDR3 is TGTGCCAGCAGTGAGCTGACAGAGACTGGAAACACCATATATTTT. This translates into CASSELTETGNTIYF.